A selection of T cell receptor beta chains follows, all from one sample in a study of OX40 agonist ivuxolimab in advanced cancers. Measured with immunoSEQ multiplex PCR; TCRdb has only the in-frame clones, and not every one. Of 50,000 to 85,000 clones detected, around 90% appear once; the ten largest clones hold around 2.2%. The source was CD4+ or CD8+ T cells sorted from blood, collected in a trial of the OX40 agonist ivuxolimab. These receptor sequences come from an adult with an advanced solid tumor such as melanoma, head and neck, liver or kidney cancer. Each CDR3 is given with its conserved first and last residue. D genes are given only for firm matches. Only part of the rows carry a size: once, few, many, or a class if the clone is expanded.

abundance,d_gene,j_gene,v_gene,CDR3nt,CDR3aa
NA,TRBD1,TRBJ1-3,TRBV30,TGTGCCTGGAGTGTAGTCCCAGGGGGAATCGCTGGAAACACCATATATTTT,CAWSVVPGGIAGNTIYF
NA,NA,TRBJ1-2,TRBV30,TGTGCCTGGAGTGTAAAAGGGGTCTATGGCTACACCTTC,CAWSVKGVYGYTF
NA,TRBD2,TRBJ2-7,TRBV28,TGTGCCACTACTAGCGGGACCTACGAGCAGTACTTC,CATTSGTYEQYF
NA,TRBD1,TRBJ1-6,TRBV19,TGTGCCGCCCGAGGGGACAGGGGGCGAAATTCACCCCTCCACTTT,CAARGDRGRNSPLHF
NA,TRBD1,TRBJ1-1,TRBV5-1,TGCGCCAGCAGCTTCGACAGGGGTTTGAACACTGAAGCTTTCTTT,CASSFDRGLNTEAFF
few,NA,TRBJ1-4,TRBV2,TGTGCCAGCAGTGTCGAATTAAGGGAGAAACTGTTTTTT,CASSVELREKLFF
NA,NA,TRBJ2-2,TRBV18,TGTGCCAGCTCACCAAGGGTCTCGTCCGGGGAGCTGTTTTTT,CASSPRVSSGELFF
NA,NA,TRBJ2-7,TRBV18,TGTGCCAGCTCACCAAACCCGGGATACGAGCAGTACTTC,CASSPNPGYEQYF
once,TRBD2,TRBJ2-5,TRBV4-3,TGCGCCAGCAGCCAAGATATCGCGGGAGGCGTTGAGACCCAGTACTTC,CASSQDIAGGVETQYF
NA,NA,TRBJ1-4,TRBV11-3,TGTGCCAGCAGCTTAGAACCAGGGCACCCTCTGTTTTTT,CASSLEPGHPLFF
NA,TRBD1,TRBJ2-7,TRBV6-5,TGTGCCAGCAGTCGACAGGGCCCGGGCCCCTACGAGCAGTACTTC,CASSRQGPGPYEQYF
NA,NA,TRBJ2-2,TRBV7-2,TGTGCCAGCAGCTTTCCTTCAGGGATATACACCGGGGAGCTGTTTTTT,CASSFPSGIYTGELFF
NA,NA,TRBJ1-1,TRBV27,TGTGCCAGCAGTTTATTACCTATGACAGGTGAAGCTTTCTTT,CASSLLPMTGEAFF
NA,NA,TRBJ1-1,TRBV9,TGTGCCAGCAGCACCCGAGGGAGGCCCCAGAACACTGAAGCTTTCTTT,CASSTRGRPQNTEAFF
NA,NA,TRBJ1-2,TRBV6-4,TGTGCCAGCAGTGACAGGGGTTATGGCTACACCTTC,CASSDRGYGYTF
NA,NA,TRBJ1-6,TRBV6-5,TGTGCCAGCAGTTACTTGGGGGTTTCTAATTCACCCCTCCACTTT,CASSYLGVSNSPLHF
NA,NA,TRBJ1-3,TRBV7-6,TGTGCCAGCAGCCCAGGGACCTCTGGAAACACCATATATTTT,CASSPGTSGNTIYF
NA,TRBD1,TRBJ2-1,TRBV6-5,TGTGCCAGCAGTTACCCAGGGACAGGGCACTACAATGAGCAGTTCTTC,CASSYPGTGHYNEQFF
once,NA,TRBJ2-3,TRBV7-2,TGTGCCAGCAGTACGGGATTGGGAGATACGCAGTATTTT,CASSTGLGDTQYF
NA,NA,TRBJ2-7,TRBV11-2,TGTGCCAGCAGCTTCGGGGGAGATACCAACCTAAGAGAGCAGTACTTC,CASSFGGDTNLREQYF
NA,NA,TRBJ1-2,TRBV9,TGTGCCAGCAGCGCAGGGATCTATGGCTACACCTTC,CASSAGIYGYTF
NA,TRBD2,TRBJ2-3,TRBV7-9,TGTGCCAGCAGCTTAGCGCTAGCGGGGGGCACAGATACGCAGTATTTT,CASSLALAGGTDTQYF
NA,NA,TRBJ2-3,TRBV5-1,TGCGCCAGCAGCCAAGGACAGAGCACAGATACGCAGTATTTT,CASSQGQSTDTQYF
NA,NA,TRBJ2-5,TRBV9,TGTGCCAGCAGCGCGAAGGGGAAGCTAAGCGAGACCCAGTACTTC,CASSAKGKLSETQYF
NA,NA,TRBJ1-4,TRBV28,TGTGCCAGCAGTCTAGGGCAGGATGAAAAACTGTTTTTT,CASSLGQDEKLFF
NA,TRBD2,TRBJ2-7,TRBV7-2,TGTGCCAGCAGCTCCGACGTGACTAGCGGGGTACCCTACGAGCAGTACTTC,CASSSDVTSGVPYEQYF
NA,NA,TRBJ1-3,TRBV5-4,TGTGCCAGCAGGAGGGGTGGAAACACCATATATTTT,CASRRGGNTIYF
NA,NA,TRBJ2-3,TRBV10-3,TGTGCCATCAGTGAGTCCAGAAGCACAGATACGCAGTATTTT,CAISESRSTDTQYF
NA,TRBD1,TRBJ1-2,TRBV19,TGTGCCAGTAAGCCGGGACAGGGTTCCTATGGCTACACCTTC,CASKPGQGSYGYTF
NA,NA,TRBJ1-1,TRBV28,TGTGCCAGCAGATGGGGGACTGAAGCTTTCTTT,CASRWGTEAFF
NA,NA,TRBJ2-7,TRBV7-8,TGTGCCAGCAGCTTCCCCCTGTACGAGCAGTACTTC,CASSFPLYEQYF
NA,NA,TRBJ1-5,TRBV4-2,TGTGCCAGCAGCCAAGATCGCAGGGGAGGAAGTCAGTCCCAGCATTTT,CASSQDRRGGSQSQHF
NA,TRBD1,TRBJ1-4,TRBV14,TGTGCCAGCAGCCACCTTATACAGGGGGAAAAACTGTTTTTT,CASSHLIQGEKLFF
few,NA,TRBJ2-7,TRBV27,TGTGCCAGCAGTAGAATACAGGATGGCGAGCAGTACTTC,CASSRIQDGEQYF
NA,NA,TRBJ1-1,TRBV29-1,TGCAGCGCCCTTGGCCACGGACCGAACACTGAAGCTTTCTTT,CSALGHGPNTEAFF
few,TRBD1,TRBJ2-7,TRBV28,TGTGCCAGCAGCCAGAGGACAGGGGGCAGGTACGAGCAGTACTTC,CASSQRTGGRYEQYF
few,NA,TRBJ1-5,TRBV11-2,TGTGCCAGCAGCTTGCCGGGGGGGAATCAGCCCCAGCATTTT,CASSLPGGNQPQHF
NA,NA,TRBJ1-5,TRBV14,TGTGCCAGCAGCTGGACAGCCAATCAGCCCCAGCATTTT,CASSWTANQPQHF
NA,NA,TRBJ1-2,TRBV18,TGTGCCAGCTCACCACCGTCAGGGATGGGCTACACCTTC,CASSPPSGMGYTF
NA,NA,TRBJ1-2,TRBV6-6,TGTGCCAGCAGTCGCAATACACAAGACTATGGCTACACCTTC,CASSRNTQDYGYTF
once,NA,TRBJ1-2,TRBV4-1,TGCGCCAGCAGCCGAGAATTCCGGGCAGACTATGGCTACACCTTC,CASSREFRADYGYTF
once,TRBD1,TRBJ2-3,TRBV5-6,TGTGCCAGCACCCCCCAGACAGGGCTTGGGGCTACGCAGTATTTT,CASTPQTGLGATQYF
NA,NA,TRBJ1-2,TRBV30,TGTGCCTGGAGTGTAAGGGACGGGGGGGGTTATGGCTACACCTTC,CAWSVRDGGGYGYTF
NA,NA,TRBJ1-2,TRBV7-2,TGTGCCAGCAGCTTAGCGGGAGCAGACTTGGGCTACACCTTC,CASSLAGADLGYTF
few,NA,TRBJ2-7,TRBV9,TGTGCCAGCAGCCCCACCCTCTTCCGGATCGGTACTAACGAGCAGTACTTC,CASSPTLFRIGTNEQYF
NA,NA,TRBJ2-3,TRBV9,TGTGCCAGCCACCGGTCAGATTCTAGCACAGATACGCAGTATTTT,CASHRSDSSTDTQYF
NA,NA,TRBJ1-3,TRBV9,TGTGCCAGCAGCCTAGGACCCGGGGGGTCTGGAAACACCATATATTTT,CASSLGPGGSGNTIYF
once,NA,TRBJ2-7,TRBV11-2,TGTGCCAGCCAGCTAGGGGACGAGCAGTACTTC,CASQLGDEQYF
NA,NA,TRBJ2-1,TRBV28,TGTGCCAGCAGTCTCCTAGGCAATGAGCAGTTCTTC,CASSLLGNEQFF
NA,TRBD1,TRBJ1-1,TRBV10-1,TGCGCCAGCAGCCAGGACAGGGGGCGGTGGACTGAAGCTTTCTTT,CASSQDRGRWTEAFF
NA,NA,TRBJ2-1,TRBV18,TGTGCCAGCTCACCGCAAGGGGCGTGGAATGAGCAGTTCTTC,CASSPQGAWNEQFF
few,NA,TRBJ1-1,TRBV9,TGTGCCAGCAGCGTAGCGGCGAACACTGAAGCTTTCTTT,CASSVAANTEAFF
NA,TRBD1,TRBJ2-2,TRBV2,TGTGCCAGTACTAATAACAGGGGCGCCACCGGGGAGCTGTTTTTT,CASTNNRGATGELFF